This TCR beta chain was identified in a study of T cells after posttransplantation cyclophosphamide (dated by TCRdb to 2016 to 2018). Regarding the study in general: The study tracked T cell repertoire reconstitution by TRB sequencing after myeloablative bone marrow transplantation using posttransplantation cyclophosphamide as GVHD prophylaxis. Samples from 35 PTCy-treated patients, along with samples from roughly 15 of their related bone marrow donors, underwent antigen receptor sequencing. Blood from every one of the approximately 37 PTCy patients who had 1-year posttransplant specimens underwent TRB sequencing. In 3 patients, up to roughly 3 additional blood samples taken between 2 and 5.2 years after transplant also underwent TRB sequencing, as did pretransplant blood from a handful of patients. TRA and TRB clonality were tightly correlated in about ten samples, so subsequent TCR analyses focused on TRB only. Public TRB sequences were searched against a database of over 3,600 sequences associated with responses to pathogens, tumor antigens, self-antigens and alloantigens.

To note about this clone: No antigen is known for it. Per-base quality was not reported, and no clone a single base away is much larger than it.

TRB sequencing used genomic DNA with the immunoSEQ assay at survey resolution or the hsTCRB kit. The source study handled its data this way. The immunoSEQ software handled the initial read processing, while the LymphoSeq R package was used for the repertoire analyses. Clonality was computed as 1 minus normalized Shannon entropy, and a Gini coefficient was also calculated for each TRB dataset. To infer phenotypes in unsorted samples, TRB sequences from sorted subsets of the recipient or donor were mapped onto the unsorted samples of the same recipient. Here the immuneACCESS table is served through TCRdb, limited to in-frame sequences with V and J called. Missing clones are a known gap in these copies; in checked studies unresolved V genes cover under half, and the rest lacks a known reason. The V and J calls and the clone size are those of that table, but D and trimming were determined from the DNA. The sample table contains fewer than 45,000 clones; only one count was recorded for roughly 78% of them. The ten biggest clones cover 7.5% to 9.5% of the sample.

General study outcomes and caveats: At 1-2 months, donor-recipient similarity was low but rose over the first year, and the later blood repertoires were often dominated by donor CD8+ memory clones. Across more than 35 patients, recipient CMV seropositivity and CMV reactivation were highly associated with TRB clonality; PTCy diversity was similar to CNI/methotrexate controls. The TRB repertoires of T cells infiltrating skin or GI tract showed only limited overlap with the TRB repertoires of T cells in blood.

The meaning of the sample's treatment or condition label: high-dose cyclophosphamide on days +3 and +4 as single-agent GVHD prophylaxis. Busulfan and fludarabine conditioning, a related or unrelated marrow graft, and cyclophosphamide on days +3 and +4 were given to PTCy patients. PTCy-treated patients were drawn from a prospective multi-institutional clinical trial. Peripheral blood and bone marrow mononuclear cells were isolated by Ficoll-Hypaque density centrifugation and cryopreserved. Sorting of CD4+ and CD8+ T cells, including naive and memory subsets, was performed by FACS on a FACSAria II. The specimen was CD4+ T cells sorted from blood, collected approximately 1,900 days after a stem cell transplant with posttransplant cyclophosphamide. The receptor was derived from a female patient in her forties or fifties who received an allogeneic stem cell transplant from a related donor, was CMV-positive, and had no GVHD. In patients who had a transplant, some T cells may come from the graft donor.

The CDR3 loop reads CASSAPDFSSSYNEQFF. The bases are TGTGCCAGCAGCGCCCCGGACTTTTCTAGCTCCTACAATGAGCAGTTCTTC. Here the chain combines TRBV9 and TRBJ2-1, with TRBD2 tentatively as D gene (5 bases match). Between the V and J ends, shortened by 3 bases and 0 bases respectively, the junction contains 16 bases. The cysteine opens and the phenylalanine closes a CDR3 of 17 amino acids. Just the 51-base CDR3 DNA is kept, in frame starting at base 1. CDR1 and CDR2 are read off the germline V gene as SGDLS and YYNGEE.